Detailed here is one T cell receptor beta chain. The table came from immunoSEQ multiplex PCR; TCRdb's copy has only in-frame clones and leaves some out. The sample lists roughly 130,000 clones, around 87% occurring once. V was clipped by 1 base and J by 15 bases; unmatched bases: 4. The CDR3 covers 12 residues. The data were obtained in a study of blood T cell repertoires in COVID-19. The rearrangement links TRBV12-3 or TRBV12-4 to TRBJ2-1; 9 bases line up with TRBD2. This TCR came from a woman aged 60 to 75 with acute or convalescent COVID-19. What was sequenced was peripheral blood. The CDR3 here is CASSLGLAGWFF. DNA of the CDR3: TGTGCCAGCAGTTTAGGGCTAGCGGGATGGTTCTTC.